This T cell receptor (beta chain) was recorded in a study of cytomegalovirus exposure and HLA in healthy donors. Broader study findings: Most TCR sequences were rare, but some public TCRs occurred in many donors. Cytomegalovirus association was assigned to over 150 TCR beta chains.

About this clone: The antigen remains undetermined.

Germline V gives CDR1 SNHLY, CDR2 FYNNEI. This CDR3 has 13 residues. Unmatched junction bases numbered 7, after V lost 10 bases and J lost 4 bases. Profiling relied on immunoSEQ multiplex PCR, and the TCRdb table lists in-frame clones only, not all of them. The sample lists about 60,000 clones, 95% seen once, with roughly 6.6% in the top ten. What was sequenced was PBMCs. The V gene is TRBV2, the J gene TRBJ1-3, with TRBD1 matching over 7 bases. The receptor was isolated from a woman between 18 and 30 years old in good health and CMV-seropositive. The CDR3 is CATLRDRGNTIYF. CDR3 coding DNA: TGTGCCACCCTTCGGGACAGAGGAAACACCATATATTTT.